Described below is a single T cell receptor (beta chain) sequence and its context. Its specificity is not known. Specified time point: week 35, safety follow-up. Vaccination comprised doses that each held 300 ug of mutant IDH1 20-mer peptide, plus topical imiquimod. In every donor, the tumor was a new WHO grade 3 or 4 IDH1-mutant, ATRX-lost astrocytoma. These data belong to a study of a mutant IDH1 vaccine in newly diagnosed glioma. General study findings and limits: Pseudoprogression apparently lacked any relation to changes in top peripheral T cell clonotypes.

Using immunoSEQ multiplex PCR, the repertoire was profiled, and TCRdb retains in-frame clones only, with some absent. The sample yields about 26,000 clones, less than 90% seen once. Trimming removed 4 bases from V and 2 bases from J, with 15 bases in between. The CDR3 extends over 16 amino acids. Germline CDR1 LNHDA, CDR2 SQIVND (reference sequence). This receptor was identified in a man younger than 40 with glioma. The starting material was PBMCs, obtained from a glioma patient whose treatment included an IDH1 peptide vaccine. The genes are TRBV19 and TRBJ2-1; no definite D call. This CDR3 is CASSSAPGHTYNEQFF. The CDR3 DNA reads as TGTGCCAGTAGTAGCGCACCGGGCCACACCTACAATGAGCAGTTCTTC.